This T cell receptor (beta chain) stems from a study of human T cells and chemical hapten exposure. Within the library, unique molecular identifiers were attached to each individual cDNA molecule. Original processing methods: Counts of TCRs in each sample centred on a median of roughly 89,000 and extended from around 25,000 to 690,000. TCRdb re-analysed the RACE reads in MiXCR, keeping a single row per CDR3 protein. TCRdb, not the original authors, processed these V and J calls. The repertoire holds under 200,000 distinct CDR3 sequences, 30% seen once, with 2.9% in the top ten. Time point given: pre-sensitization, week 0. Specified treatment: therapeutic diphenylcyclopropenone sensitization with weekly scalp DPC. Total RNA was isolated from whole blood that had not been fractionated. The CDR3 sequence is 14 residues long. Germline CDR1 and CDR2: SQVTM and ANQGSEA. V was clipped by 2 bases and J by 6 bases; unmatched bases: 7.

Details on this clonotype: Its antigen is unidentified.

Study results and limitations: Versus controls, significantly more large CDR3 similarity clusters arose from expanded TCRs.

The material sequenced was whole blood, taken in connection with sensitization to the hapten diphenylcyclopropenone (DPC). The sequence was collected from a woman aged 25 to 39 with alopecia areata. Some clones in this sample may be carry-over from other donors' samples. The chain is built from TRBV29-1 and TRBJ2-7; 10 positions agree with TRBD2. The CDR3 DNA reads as TGCAGCGTTGAAACTAGCGGGGTGAGGTCCGAGCAGTACTTC. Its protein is CSVETSGVRSEQYF.